This T cell receptor beta chain is drawn from a study of blood T cell repertoires in COVID-19 (dated by TCRdb to about 2020). Context from the whole study: The collaborator samples originated in the United States, Italy and Spain and spanned the acute and convalescent phases of COVID-19. The material from the prospective study consisted of cDNA or gDNA derived from T cells, B-cell-depleted T cells, or PBMCs. Subjects who had been exposed to COVID-19, were actively infected with it, or had recovered from it provided the deeply sampled blood TCRbeta repertoires that made up the dataset. The repertoires were made available in a free public database intended to serve as a resource for research on the immune response to SARS-CoV-2. Samples came from the ongoing ImmuneRACE study (first 160 participants) plus 1,254 subjects from 6 global collaborators. Nearly every sample came with metadata listing a de-identified subject ID, COVID-19 status, age in years and sex. Where available, HLA class I and class II types were taken from metadata supplied by the sample provider and were not determined by assay-based typing.

Results the study describes overall, beyond this receptor: The quantity of clinical and demographic metadata differed by source and by participant and was supplied without curation.

In the prospective study, participants were about 18 to 95 years old, resided in about two dozen geographic areas of the United States, and were enrolled through a virtual design. In the prospective study, cohorts were assigned on the basis of participant-reported clinical history obtained from a screening survey and a study questionnaire. A participant counted as exposed if, within 2 weeks of entering the study, that participant had been in contact with someone who had a PCR-confirmed or clinician-diagnosed COVID-19 case. In the prospective study, mobile phlebotomists collected whole blood, serum and a nasopharyngeal or oropharyngeal swab from each participant. Participants in the prospective study had the option to provide additional blood draws and questionnaires over a roughly two-month period. Before DNA extraction, prospective study blood samples were shipped either frozen or at room temperature.

TCRbeta CDR3 regions were amplified from genomic DNA by means of the immunoSEQ Assay, a bias-controlled multiplex PCR. The original methods were these. Nucleated cell counts per sample were estimated from amplification of reference gene primers within the assay. To quantify the absolute abundance of each unique TCRbeta CDR3 rearrangement, sequence reads were collapsed and filtered. For each sample, productive Simpson clonality was calculated as the square root of Simpson's diversity index across productive rearrangements. TCRdb carries this immuneACCESS record with in-frame sequences only. Its versions omit some clonotypes, under half of them owing to an unresolved V gene in the studies checked, with the rest unexplained. V and J calls and clone size follow that table, whereas D and trimming were derived from the DNA. This sample has fewer than 350,000 clones in its table, and approximately 90% of those were observed once. The ten top clones hold 2.5% to 3% of the sample.

A note on this clone: What antigen it recognizes has not been identified. No much larger clonotype is one base removed from it; base qualities were not supplied.

The CDR3 numbers 14 residues from cysteine through phenylalanine. The entry retains the CDR3 DNA only, 42 bases that are in frame from base 1. V and J are trimmed by 2 bases and 4 bases, and the gene matches miss 1 base of the junction. Based on the germline V gene, the CDR1 and CDR2 sequences are MNHEY and SVGAGI. This chain joins TRBV6-5 to TRBJ1-3, with 8 bases aligning to TRBD1. The sequence was collected from a man between 40 and 49 years old who had been exposed to COVID-19. The sample was PBMCs or T cells enriched from blood (not recorded which). The CDR3 in this case is CASSYRQGGNTIYF. The DNA reads TGTGCCAGCAGTTACCGACAGGGGGGAAACACCATATATTTT.